One and the same sample provided the 29 T cell receptor beta chains below, sequenced in a study of technical replicates of blood from a few donors. TCRdb's table, derived via immunoSEQ multiplex PCR, lists solely in-frame clones and lacks some. The repertoire holds some 69,000 clones, around nine tenths seen once, with roughly 4.8% in the top ten. The specimen was PBMCs. The receptors come from a human donor in good health. Some clones in this sample may be carry-over from other donors' samples.

In DNA, the CDR3 is TGTGCCTCGCGAGTCGGTTATGGAAACACCATATATTTT. Its translation: CASRVGYGNTIYF. The chain is built from TRBV6-5 and TRBJ1-3; no firm D call. V dropped 11 bases and J dropped 3 bases, with 14 bases sitting between them. This CDR3 contains 13 residues. Germline CDR1 is MNHEY and CDR2 is SVGAGI.

This chain connects TRBV11-3 to TRBJ2-1, with 9 nucleotides matching TRBD2. The germline V gene encodes CDR1 SGHNT and CDR2 YENEEA. The V gene end was trimmed by 2 bases and the J gene end by 7 bases; junction bases not matched to a gene: 6. The CDR3 covers 15 residues. The CDR3 nucleotides are TGTGCCAGCAGCTTAAGTAGCGGGAGAGGTAATGAGCAGTTCTTC. This encodes CASSLSSGRGNEQFF.

J is TRBJ2-2 and V is TRBV6-6; 15 bases match TRBD2. Germline V lookup: CDR1 MNHNY, CDR2 SVGAGI (reference sequence). The CDR3 covers 16 residues. J was trimmed by 6 bases and V by 6 bases; bases with no gene match: 5. The DNA for the CDR3 is TGTGCCAGCAGGACCGGGACTAGCGGGGGGTCCGGGGAGCTGTTTTTT. Encoded protein: CASRTGTSGGSGELFF.

The V call is TRBV7-2, the J call TRBJ2-3; 12 nucleotides align to TRBD1. Germline CDR1 SGHTA, CDR2 FQGNSA. The CDR3 consists of 16 residues. With 2 bases clipped from V and 4 bases from J, the junction kept 4 bases outside the gene matches. The DNA of the CDR3 is TGTGCCAGCAGCTTATCCGGGACAGGGGGCCCAGATACGCAGTATTTT. Protein: CASSLSGTGGPDTQYF.

V is TRBV5-1 and J is TRBJ2-1; maybe TRBD1 (5 bases). The CDR3 contains 13 residues. V was trimmed by 0 bases and J by 5 bases, leaving 6 bases between them. Per germline, CDR1 SGHRS and CDR2 YFSETQ. DNA for the CDR3: TGCGCCAGCAGCTTGGACAGGAACAATGAGCAGTTCTTC. Protein sequence: CASSLDRNNEQFF.

V is TRBV9 and J is TRBJ2-5, with D possibly being TRBD1 (7 bases). CDR3 size: 15 residues. Germline V CDR1 and CDR2: SGDLS, YYNGEE. With 0 bases removed from V and 3 bases from J, the gap between germline ends came to 12 bases. The CDR3 reads CASSVDQGGKETQYF. In DNA, the CDR3 is TGTGCCAGCAGCGTAGACCAGGGGGGAAAAGAGACCCAGTACTTC.

The chain uses TRBV13 and TRBJ2-1; D is unclear. Looked up from germline, CDR1 is PRHDT and CDR2 is FYEKMQ (reference sequence). With 5 bases removed from V and 5 bases from J, the gap between germline ends came to 4 bases. This CDR3 is built from 11 residues. The CDR3 region has the DNA TGTGCCAGCAGCCGTAACAATGAGCAGTTCTTC. This gives the protein CASSRNNEQFF.

V gene TRBV14 combines with J gene TRBJ2-5; 9 positions match TRBD2. In germline, CDR1 is SGHDN, CDR2 FVKESK. V lost 3 bases, J lost 5 bases, and 10 bases stayed unmatched. The CDR3 is made up of 16 amino acids. The CDR3 DNA reads as TGTGCCAGCAGCCATCTGAAAGCGGGAGGTTGGGAGACCCAGTACTTC. This codes for CASSHLKAGGWETQYF. The full variable domain, completed using reference TRBV14 and TRBJ2-5, is EAGVTQFPSHSVIEKGQTVTLRCDPISGHDNLYWYRRVMGKEIKFLLHFVKESKQDESGMPNNRFLAERTGGTYSTLKVQPAELEDSGVYFCASSHLKAGGWETQYFGPGTRLLVL.

The chain is built from TRBV18 and TRBJ2-7, with 9 bases aligning to TRBD1. V dropped 3 bases and J dropped 2; count of bases not matched to a gene: 2. The CDR3 consists of 14 residues. Germline CDR1 reads KGHSH; CDR2 reads LQKENI. CDR3 sequence: CASSPTGGAYEQYF. CDR3 coding DNA: TGTGCCAGCTCACCGACAGGGGGAGCCTACGAGCAGTACTTC.

V is TRBV6-5 and J is TRBJ1-2; D is perhaps TRBD1 (6 bases). The CDR3 spans 12 residues. Trimming removed 6 bases from V and 5 bases from J, with 10 bases in between. Germline assignment: CDR1 MNHEY and CDR2 SVGAGI. The CDR3: CASRDSLYGYTF. In DNA, the CDR3 is TGTGCCAGCAGGGACAGTCTATATGGCTACACCTTC.

V and J are TRBV18 and TRBJ1-2; TRBD1 matches 9 bases. Germline V gene lookup returns CDR1 KGHSH and CDR2 LQKENI. The V and J ends lost 2 bases and 9 bases, in that order; junction bases with no gene match: 13. This CDR3 comprises 16 residues. In DNA form, the CDR3 reads TGTGCCAGCTCACCATTCAGGATGGGACAGGGCACAAGCTACACCTTC. It codes for CASSPFRMGQGTSYTF.

The J gene is TRBJ2-3, the V gene TRBV4-1, with D maybe TRBD1 (5 bases). Germline CDR1 reads MGHRA; CDR2 reads YSYEKL. Between the trimmed V and J ends, which lost 0 bases and 1 base, there was a span of 23 bases. The CDR3 sequence is 20 residues long. CDR3 nucleotide sequence: TGCGCCAGCAGCCAAGATCATACCTTGGGGCTTGCGGACCGCACAGATACGCAGTATTTT. Its translation is CASSQDHTLGLADRTDTQYF.

The chain uses TRBV6-5 and TRBJ2-3, with TRBD2 matching 12 bases. This CDR3 region has 15 residues. Germline V gene lookup returns CDR1 MNHEY and CDR2 SVGAGI. Trimming removed 9 bases from V and 2 bases from J; junction bases left unmatched: 6. As DNA, the CDR3 is TGTGCCAGGGGCCGGACTAGCGGGGCCACAGATACGCAGTATTTT. This encodes CARGRTSGATDTQYF.

This chain uses TRBV2 with TRBJ2-3; 7 nucleotides agree with TRBD1. V gave up 4 bases and J gave up 1 base; unmatched junction bases: 2. This CDR3 has 14 amino acids. Germline V gene data show CDR1 as SNHLY and CDR2 as FYNNEI. Here the CDR3 DNA reads TGTGCCAGCAGTGGGGACAGAGGCACAGATACGCAGTATTTT. This gives the protein CASSGDRGTDTQYF.

The rearrangement joins TRBV6-1 to TRBJ2-3, with 7 bases that match TRBD2. The V gene's germline CDR1 is MNHNS and CDR2 SASEGT. This CDR3 is 15 amino acids long. J was trimmed by 4 bases and V by 3 bases; bases with no gene match: 7. CDR3 region: CASSDSSGGADTQYF. The CDR3 nucleotides are TGTGCCAGCAGTGACTCGAGTGGGGGGGCAGATACGCAGTATTTT.

This sequence joins TRBV29-1 and TRBJ1-4; a weak D match, TRBD1 (5 bases). The CDR3 is 13 residues long. Between the trimmed V and J ends, which lost 3 bases and 5 bases, there was a span of 10 bases. Per the germline V gene, CDR1 is SQVTM and CDR2 is ANQGSEA. The CDR3 DNA is TGCAGCGTTGATGGGGCAGAGAATGAAAAACTGTTTTTT. Translation: CSVDGAENEKLFF.

This chain links TRBV10-3 with TRBJ2-7; D perhaps matches TRBD1 (6 bases). Between the trimmed V and J ends, which lost 8 bases and 4 bases, there was a span of 9 bases. The germline CDR1 and CDR2 sequences are ENHRY and SYGVKD. This CDR3 is built from 11 residues. The CDR3 DNA sequence: TGTGCCATCGGGGACATTTACGAGCAGTACTTC. Translating gives CAIGDIYEQYF.

With regard to this clone: Other DNA sequences in the same sample also yield this CDR3. The V call is TRBV5-5, the J call TRBJ1-5, with 7 bases identical to TRBD1. The CDR3 runs 13 residues. Germline loops: CDR1 SGHKS, CDR2 YYEKEE (reference sequence). J gave up 5 bases and V 5 bases, and 4 bases lay outside the gene matches. CDR3 sequence reads: CASSLTGDQPQHF. The CDR3 DNA reads as TGTGCCAGCAGTCTTACAGGGGATCAGCCCCAGCATTTT.

This clone is a singleton in its sample. The chain has TRBV2 and TRBJ2-2; the match to TRBD2 covers 7 bases. CDR3 length: 16 amino acids. The germline V gene has CDR1 SNHLY and CDR2 FYNNEI. V trimming: 6 bases; J trimming: 0 bases; junction bases outside the gene matches: 7. The CDR3 nucleotides read TGTGCCAGCAGCACACTAGCGCTCGCGAACACCGGGGAGCTGTTTTTT. It yields the protein CASSTLALANTGELFF.

This sequence joins TRBV4-1 and TRBJ2-7; TRBD2 matches at 7 bases. This CDR3 is built from 16 residues. V shed 2 bases and J 4 bases; nucleotides not matched to a gene: 11. Germline assignment: CDR1 MGHRA and CDR2 YSYEKL. The CDR3 is CASSQIAGEGLYEQYF. The CDR3 DNA is TGCGCCAGCAGCCAAATTGCGGGAGAGGGCCTTTACGAGCAGTACTTC.

Regarding this clone: Because the CDR3's place on the DNA is in doubt, the DNA is left out and the CDR3 is given as listed by TCRdb. The rearrangement joins TRBV7-3 to TRBJ1-3. CDR1 is SGHTA, CDR2 FQGTGA, per germline. The CDR3 spans 22 residues, counting both ends. CDR3 in amino acids: CASRRIPETPYILEREGNTIYF.

The chain has TRBV5-6 and TRBJ2-1, with 9 bases that match TRBD1. The germline CDR1 and CDR2 sequences are SGHDT and YYEEEE. With 4 bases clipped from V and 12 bases from J, the junction kept 14 bases outside the gene matches. CDR3 length equals 15 residues. In nucleotides, the CDR3 is TGTGCCAGCAGCATCCGGGACAGGGAATTTACTGGGCAGTTCTTC. This sequence encodes CASSIRDREFTGQFF.

This chain joins TRBV5-8 and TRBJ2-1; D ambiguous. V was shortened by 7 bases and J by 6 bases, with 20 bases between the two germline ends. This CDR3 is 15 amino acids long. Per germline, CDR1 SGHTS and CDR2 YDEGEE. CDR3 residues: CASVSVTWVGNEQFF. The CDR3 region has the DNA TGTGCCAGCGTCTCGGTGACATGGGTGGGCAATGAGCAGTTCTTC.

As for this clone: The junction shows a germline mismatch at one end, possibly a read error. The V call is TRBV7-3, the J call TRBJ2-3; D possibly corresponds to TRBD1 (5 bases). This CDR3 comprises 15 residues. Germline CDR1 and CDR2: SGHTA and FQGTGA. The CDR3, as DNA: TGTGCCAGCAGCTACAATGGGGCCAGCACCGATACGCAGTATTTT. Translated, it gives CASSYNGASTDTQYF.

The V and J genes are TRBV30 and TRBJ2-5; TRBD2 matches at 11 bases. Germline V gene data show CDR1 as GTSNPN and CDR2 as SVGIG (reference sequence). This CDR3 region has 15 residues. The V segment lost 0 bases and the J segment 5 bases; nucleotides outside the gene matches: 5. The CDR3 region has the DNA TGTGCCTGGAGTGTCGGTCGGACTAGCGGGGAGACCCAGTACTTC. The encoded protein is CAWSVGRTSGETQYF.

The chain recombines TRBV7-2 with TRBJ2-7; D is possibly TRBD2 (6 bases). The CDR3 runs 12 residues. Germline CDR1 reads SGHTA; CDR2 reads FQGNSA. V was shortened by 3 bases and J by 6 bases, with 9 bases between the two germline ends. CDR3 sequence reads: CASSFGTGEQYF. DNA of the CDR3: TGTGCCAGCAGCTTCGGGACTGGCGAGCAGTACTTC.

This chain connects TRBV19 to TRBJ2-2, with TRBD1 identical over 9 bases. The CDR3 consists of 15 residues. Trimming took 9 bases from V and 5 from J; bases not matched to a gene: 10. CDR1 is LNHDA and CDR2 is SQIVND in the germline V gene (reference sequence). The CDR3 coding sequence is TGTGCCAGAATCCTCCGGGACAGGGTTACCGGGGAGCTGTTTTTT. Its translation is CARILRDRVTGELFF. The full variable domain, rest sourced from reference TRBV19 and TRBJ2-2, is DGGITQSPKYLFRKEGQNVTLSCEQNLNHDAMYWYRQDPGQGLRLIYYSQIVNDFQKGDIAEGYSVSREKKESFPLTVTSAQKNPTAFYLCARILRDRVTGELFFGEGSRLTVL.

This clone was counted once. The chain joins TRBV5-1 to TRBJ2-3; 7 positions agree with TRBD1. V shed 9 bases, J shed 2 bases, and the junction held 12 bases outside the gene matches. CDR3 length: 15 amino acids. Germline V CDR1 and CDR2: SGHRS, YFSETQ. The CDR3 region is CANKKNGQDTDTQYF. The CDR3 coding sequence is TGCGCCAACAAGAAAAACGGACAGGACACAGATACGCAGTATTTT.

The chain has TRBV10-3 and TRBJ1-2, with TRBD1 matching over 9 bases. Germline V CDR1 and CDR2: ENHRY, SYGVKD. The CDR3 has 14 residues. Trimming removed 4 bases from V and 4 bases from J; junction bases left unmatched: 4. The CDR3 bases are TGTGCCATCAGTGGGGGACAGGGATTCTATGGCTACACCTTC. This codes for CAISGGQGFYGYTF.